These T cell receptor beta chains were read from a single sample in a study of shared clonotypes between healthy human individuals. Measured with immunoSEQ multiplex PCR; TCRdb has only the in-frame clones, and not every one. The table lists 2 million to 2.5 million clones, about 95% of them singletons. The sample was naive CD8+ T cells sorted from blood. Source of these receptors: a man aged 18 to 30 in good health. Each CDR3 is given with its conserved first and last residue. A D gene is named only where the DNA matches it firmly. Clone size appears in some rows only: once, few, many, or a class for an expanded clone.

clone_size | cdr3_length | d_call | j_call | v_call | cdr3_nt | cdr3_aa
NA | 13 | NA | TRBJ1-1 | TRBV28 | TGTGCCAGCAGACAAATGGGGGACACTGAAGCTTTCTTT | CASRQMGDTEAFF
NA | 13 | NA | TRBJ2-7 | TRBV4-1 | TGCGCCAGCAGCCAGGAAGTTGTCGGCGAGCAGTACTTC | CASSQEVVGEQYF
NA | 15 | TRBD1 | TRBJ2-7 | TRBV4-3 | TGCGCCAGCAGCCAAGGGACAGGGACGTCCTACGAGCAGTACTTC | CASSQGTGTSYEQYF
NA | 15 | NA | TRBJ2-3 | TRBV7-9 | TGTGCCAGCAGCTTAGGCCCCGAGGGGCGGGATACGCAGTATTTT | CASSLGPEGRDTQYF
few | 12 | NA | TRBJ2-3 | TRBV2 | TGTGCCAGCAGCTCGGACGGAGATACGCAGTATTTT | CASSSDGDTQYF
NA | 14 | NA | TRBJ2-3 | TRBV18 | TGTGCCAGCCGCTCCACAGAGCGCACGGATACGCAGTATTTT | CASRSTERTDTQYF
NA | 17 | TRBD1 | TRBJ2-1 | TRBV7-9 | TGTGCCAGCAGCCCCCCACCGGGACAGCTGTTATACAATGAGCAGTTCTTC | CASSPPPGQLLYNEQFF
NA | 14 | NA | TRBJ2-7 | TRBV19 | TGTGCCAGCTCCTCCGCCTTCCTTTACTACGAGCAGTACTTC | CASSSAFLYYEQYF
NA | 16 | TRBD2 | TRBJ2-3 | TRBV6-1 | TGTGCCAGCAGTGACTTACTAGCGGGGCCACCAGGTACGCAGTATTTT | CASSDLLAGPPGTQYF
NA | 10 | NA | TRBJ2-1 | TRBV2 | TGTGCCAGCAGTAGCTATGAGCAGTTCTTC | CASSSYEQFF